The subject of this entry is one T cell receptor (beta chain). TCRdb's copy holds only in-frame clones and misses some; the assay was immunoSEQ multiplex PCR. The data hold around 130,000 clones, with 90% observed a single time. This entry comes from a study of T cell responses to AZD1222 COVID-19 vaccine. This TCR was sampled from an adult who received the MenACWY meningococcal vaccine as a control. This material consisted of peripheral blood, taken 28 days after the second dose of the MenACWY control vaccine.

The CDR3 coding sequence is TGTGCCAGCAGCCCCGGTCGGACTAGCGGGCCCGGGGAGCTGTTTTTT. Residues: CASSPGRTSGPGELFF. The chain combines TRBV7-2 with TRBJ2-2, with 11 positions matching TRBD2. This CDR3 comprises 16 residues. CDR1 and CDR2 (germline): SGHTA, FQGNSA. V gave up 5 bases and J gave up 6 bases; unmatched junction bases: 8.